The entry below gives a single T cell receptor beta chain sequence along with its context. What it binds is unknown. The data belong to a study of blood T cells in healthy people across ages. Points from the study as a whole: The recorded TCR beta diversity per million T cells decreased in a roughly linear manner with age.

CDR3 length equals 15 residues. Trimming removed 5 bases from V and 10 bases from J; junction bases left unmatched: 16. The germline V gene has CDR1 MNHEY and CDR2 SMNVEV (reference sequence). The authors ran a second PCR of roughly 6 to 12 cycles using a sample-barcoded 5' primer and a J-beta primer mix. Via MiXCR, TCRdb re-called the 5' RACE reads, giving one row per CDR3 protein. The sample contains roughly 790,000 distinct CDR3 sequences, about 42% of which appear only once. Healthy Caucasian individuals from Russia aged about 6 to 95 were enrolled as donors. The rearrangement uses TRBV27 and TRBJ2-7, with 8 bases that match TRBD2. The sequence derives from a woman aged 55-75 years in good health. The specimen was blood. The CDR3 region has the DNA TGTGCCAGCAGTATTATAGCGGGACACCAAGAGGCCCAGTACTTC. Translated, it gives CASSIIAGHQEAQYF.